The entry below describes one TCR beta chain. What it binds is not known. The data were taken from a study of T cell responses to AZD1222 COVID-19 vaccine. Broader study findings: Repertoires in all cases were sampled only once the peak T cell response had passed. Donor demographics were predominantly white British with a female majority; clonal diversity may be underestimated. Just six people given AZD1222 tested seropositive at baseline.

The CDR3 consists of 13 residues. V was pared by 6 bases and J by 8 bases, with 9 bases of the junction left unmatched. Germline CDR1 SGHAT, CDR2 FQNNGV. The data were produced by immunoSEQ multiplex PCR, yet TCRdb's version contains in-frame clones alone and is incomplete. The sample yields around 200,000 clones, about 93% seen once. This rearrangement joins TRBV11-2 to TRBJ1-2; 7 nucleotides line up with TRBD1. Material: peripheral blood, obtained 28 days after the second dose of the MenACWY control vaccine. This receptor was identified in an adult who received the MenACWY meningococcal vaccine as a control. CDR3 region: CASSYRTGGGYTF. CDR3 sequence (DNA): TGTGCCAGCAGTTACCGGACAGGCGGAGGCTACACCTTC.